A single sample gave rise to the 23 T cell receptor beta chains below, sequenced in a study of blood T cell repertoires in COVID-19. The table came from immunoSEQ multiplex PCR; TCRdb's copy has only in-frame clones and leaves some out. The sample holds around 20,000 clones, around nine tenths seen once. The sequenced material came from peripheral blood. These receptors all stem from a man in his forties or fifties with active COVID-19.

The genes are TRBV6-5 and TRBJ2-1; 9 bases agree with TRBD1. Germline V lookup: CDR1 MNHEY, CDR2 SVGAGI. Losses at the gene ends were 10 bases for V and 2 bases for J; bases not matched to a gene: 6. The CDR3 runs to 14 residues. The chain's CDR3 is CATSDRGAYNEQFF. The CDR3 DNA reads as TGTGCCACCTCGGACAGGGGTGCCTACAATGAGCAGTTCTTC.

The chain carries TRBV19 and TRBJ1-1; TRBD1 is a possible D gene (5 bases). CDR1 and CDR2 (germline): LNHDA, SQIVND (reference sequence). The CDR3 extends over 15 amino acids. Trimming pared 2 bases from V and 2 bases from J, leaving 12 bases between. The DNA for the CDR3 is TGTGCCAGTAGTATACCAGGGTGGACAAACACTGAAGCTTTCTTT. As protein: CASSIPGWTNTEAFF.

V usage is TRBV2 and J usage is TRBJ1-5; 11 bases map to TRBD1. The CDR3 covers 18 residues. With V trimmed by 3 bases and J by 5 bases, 12 bases remained unmatched. CDR1 is SNHLY, CDR2 FYNNEI, per germline. The CDR3 is CASSDPLRDRGIHQPQHF. In DNA form, the CDR3 reads TGTGCCAGCAGTGATCCATTAAGGGACAGGGGGATACATCAGCCCCAGCATTTT.

This chain links TRBV19 with TRBJ2-3; 11 bases agree with TRBD1. V lost 9 bases and J lost 4; bases outside the gene matches: 6. Germline CDR1 and CDR2: LNHDA and SQIVND (reference sequence). The CDR3 totals 14 residues. The CDR3 region has the DNA TGTGCCAGCCGGGACAGGGGGAGGGCAGATACGCAGTATTTT. Amino acid sequence: CASRDRGRADTQYF.

The chain links TRBV27 to TRBJ2-4; 8 bases agree with TRBD1. V gave up 10 bases and J gave up 9 bases; unmatched junction bases: 8. CDR3 length: 12 amino acids. The V gene's germline CDR1 is MNHEY and CDR2 SMNVEV (reference sequence). CDR3 amino acids: CATGQGGVIQYF. The CDR3 DNA is TGTGCCACCGGACAGGGAGGTGTCATTCAGTACTTC.

This chain links TRBV30 with TRBJ2-5; TRBD2 matches 14 bases. V lost 2 bases, J lost 5 bases, and 4 bases stayed unmatched. Germline V gene lookup returns CDR1 GTSNPN and CDR2 SVGIG (reference sequence). The length of the CDR3 is 15 residues. CDR3 coding DNA: TGTGCCTGGAGTCCGGGACTAGCGGGAGTGGAGACCCAGTACTTC. Its protein product is CAWSPGLAGVETQYF.

The V gene is TRBV18, the J gene TRBJ2-3; perhaps TRBD1 as D (6 bases). In germline, CDR1 is KGHSH, CDR2 LQKENI. The CDR3 spans 13 residues. Trimming took 8 bases from V and 0 from J, leaving 9 bases between them. The CDR3 loop is CASNRESTDTQYF. Here the CDR3 DNA reads TGTGCCAGCAACAGGGAAAGCACAGATACGCAGTATTTT.

This sequence joins TRBV9 and TRBJ2-1; TRBD2 agrees at 11 bases. Germline V lookup: CDR1 SGDLS, CDR2 YYNGEE. V lost 4 bases and J lost 4; bases outside the gene matches: 7. This CDR3 comprises 16 residues. The CDR3 DNA reads as TGTGCCAGCAGCCCGACGGGGACTAGCGGTTACAATGAGCAGTTCTTC. This sequence encodes CASSPTGTSGYNEQFF.

The chain carries TRBV11-3 and TRBJ2-1, with D unclear. V dropped 4 bases and J dropped 9 bases, with 10 bases sitting between them. The CDR3 spans 12 residues. From germline, CDR1 is SGHNT and CDR2 YENEEA. The CDR3 region has the DNA TGTGCCAGCAGCTCACAGCTCGGTGAGCAGTTCTTC. Encoded protein: CASSSQLGEQFF.

The genes are TRBV30 and TRBJ2-7, with D possibly TRBD1 on 7 matching bases. Deletions cut 4 bases from V and 12 bases from J, with 22 bases between. CDR3 length: 13 residues. CDR1 and CDR2 (germline): GTSNPN, SVGIG (reference sequence). In DNA, the CDR3 is TGTGCCTGGACCCACAGGGGTCAGACTAGTCCGTACTTC. Translating it yields CAWTHRGQTSPYF.

This chain joins TRBV27 and TRBJ2-1; 11 bases match TRBD2. With V trimmed by 5 bases and J by 2 bases, 2 bases remained unmatched. Germline CDR1 reads MNHEY; CDR2 reads SMNVEV (reference sequence). The CDR3 contains 15 residues. In DNA, the CDR3 is TGTGCCAGCAGTGGGACTAGCGGCACCTACAATGAGCAGTTCTTC. Amino acid sequence: CASSGTSGTYNEQFF.

This clone turned up a few times. This chain connects TRBV4-1 to TRBJ1-5; 7 bases are a match to TRBD1. The CDR3 consists of 15 residues. Trimming at V came to 1 base and at J to 6 bases, leaving 6 bases not matched to a gene. From germline, CDR1 is MGHRA and CDR2 YSYEKL. The CDR3 DNA sequence: TGCGCCAGCAGCCAAGGACAGGGTTGGGGTCAGCCCCAGCATTTT. It is translated as CASSQGQGWGQPQHF.

The chain is built from TRBV7-6 and TRBJ2-7, with 7 bases lining up with TRBD1. CDR3 length equals 18 residues. Germline CDR1 is SGHVS and CDR2 is FNYEAQ. V was pared by 4 bases and J by 2 bases, with 17 bases of the junction left unmatched. Here the CDR3 DNA reads TGTGCCAGCAGCTCGTTACGAACCGGGACAGCTATACCCTACGAGCAGTACTTC. This gives the protein CASSSLRTGTAIPYEQYF.

This clone counts as large. The chain combines TRBV13 with TRBJ2-1, with TRBD1 matching 7 bases. Germline V CDR1 and CDR2: PRHDT, FYEKMQ (reference sequence). J was trimmed by 6 bases and V by 2 bases; bases with no gene match: 7. This CDR3 has 15 residues. The CDR3 protein is CASSLRDSTFNEQFF. The CDR3 nucleotides read TGTGCCAGCAGCTTAAGGGACAGTACGTTCAATGAGCAGTTCTTC.

This sequence joins TRBV20-1 and TRBJ2-3; D remains unclear. This CDR3 is 11 amino acids long. Per the germline V gene, CDR1 is DFQATT and CDR2 is SNEGSKA (reference sequence). V was clipped by 0 bases and J by 8 bases, with 6 bases between them. CDR3 amino acids: CSARDGRTQYF. CDR3 coding DNA: TGCAGTGCTAGAGATGGGCGTACGCAGTATTTT.

This clone came up a few times. The V and J genes are TRBV4-1 and TRBJ1-2; TRBD1 matches at 7 bases. Germline V gives CDR1 MGHRA, CDR2 YSYEKL. V trimming: 2 bases; J trimming: 5 bases; junction bases outside the gene matches: 11. CDR3 size: 16 residues. The DNA of the CDR3 is TGCGCCAGCAGCCAACCCCGGGACAGCCTCAAGTATGGCTACACCTTC. Translation: CASSQPRDSLKYGYTF.

V and J are TRBV4-3 and TRBJ2-7, with 10 nucleotides matching TRBD1. There are 16 residues in the CDR3. The trim removed 1 base at V and 1 base at J, leaving 4 bases unmatched. Looked up from germline, CDR1 is LGHNA and CDR2 is YSLEER. CDR3 in DNA: TGCGCCAGCAGCCAAGTTTGGGACAGGGGATCCTACGAGCAGTACTTC. As protein: CASSQVWDRGSYEQYF.

V and J are TRBV19 and TRBJ2-6, with a possible D match to TRBD2 (6 bases). Germline CDR1 LNHDA, CDR2 SQIVND (reference sequence). The V and J ends lost 7 bases and 0 bases respectively, with 16 bases between them. The CDR3 extends over 17 amino acids. The CDR3 sequence: CASTWTRGSSGANVLTF. The CDR3 nucleotides read TGTGCCAGTACCTGGACACGGGGGAGCTCTGGGGCCAACGTCCTGACTTTC.

The V and J genes are TRBV6-6 and TRBJ1-4; 8 nucleotides line up with TRBD1. Unmatched junction bases numbered 17, after V lost 6 bases and J lost 8 bases. Germline V gene lookup returns CDR1 MNHNY and CDR2 SVGAGI (reference sequence). The CDR3 spans 17 residues. CDR3 bases: TGTGCCAGCAGCCGACAACCACTTCAGGGGGCGGGGGAAAAACTGTTTTTT. Its translation: CASSRQPLQGAGEKLFF.

This clone has more than one count but fewer than ten. This sequence joins TRBV5-1 and TRBJ1-2, with D perhaps TRBD1 (5 bases). V lost 4 bases and J 3 bases, leaving 13 bases between the germline ends. CDR1 and CDR2 (germline): SGHRS, YFSETQ. This CDR3 contains 14 residues. The CDR3, as DNA: TGCGCCAGCAGCAACTTACAGGAGTACTATGGCTACACCTTC. Translation gives CASSNLQEYYGYTF.

The V call is TRBV11-2, the J call TRBJ2-3; unclear D gene. The CDR3 is 13 residues long. Between the trimmed V and J ends, which lost 0 bases and 4 bases, there was a span of 5 bases. CDR1 is SGHAT, CDR2 FQNNGV, per germline. CDR3 in amino acids: CASSLEFADTQYF. CDR3 DNA sequence: TGTGCCAGCAGCTTAGAGTTCGCAGATACGCAGTATTTT.

The chain is built from TRBV18 and TRBJ1-1, with 9 nucleotides matching TRBD1. Germline V gives CDR1 KGHSH, CDR2 LQKENI. The CDR3 extends over 17 amino acids. V shed 3 bases and J 3 bases; nucleotides not matched to a gene: 11. As DNA, the CDR3 is TGTGCCAGCTCACCGCTACCGGGACAGGGTCGGGACACTGAAGCTTTCTTT. Translating it yields CASSPLPGQGRDTEAFF.

This clone was found once. The rearrangement joins TRBV19 to TRBJ2-3; no clear D. Germline assignment: CDR1 LNHDA and CDR2 SQIVND (reference sequence). The CDR3 runs 14 residues. Trimming removed 5 bases at V and 3 bases at J, with 12 bases between. CDR3 sequence (DNA): TGTGCCAGTAGTGTTCGACACGCTACAGATACGCAGTATTTT. Protein sequence: CASSVRHATDTQYF.